Sequencing of this T cell receptor (beta chain) was carried out in a study of T cells after posttransplantation cyclophosphamide. A marrow graft followed busulfan-fludarabine conditioning, with cyclophosphamide on days +3 and +4. Some clones are missing from TCRdb's copy, which holds only in-frame ones; the method was immunoSEQ multiplex PCR. The sample consists of more than 10,000 clones, just under 85% of them appearing once. V dropped 1 base and J dropped 6 bases, with 15 bases sitting between them. Germline V gives CDR1 SGHDN, CDR2 FVKESK. CDR3 size: 15 residues. The receptor was derived from a female patient aged 45 to 65 who received an allogeneic stem cell transplant from a related donor, was CMV-positive, and had no GVHD. T cells may partly derive from the graft donor. The specimen was PBMCs, collected about 2,000 days after allogeneic stem cell transplant with posttransplant cyclophosphamide. The gene calls are TRBV14 and TRBJ1-2, with D perhaps TRBD1 (6 bases). In DNA form, the CDR3 reads TGTGCCAGCAGCCAAGCGGGGGGGCGTTTGAATGGCTACACCTTC. It encodes CASSQAGGRLNGYTF.